Listed below are T cell receptor beta chains from one sample, sequenced in a study of identical twins. TCRdb ran MiXCR on the 5' RACE reads and lists one entry per CDR3 protein. The repertoire includes 1.5 million or so distinct CDR3 sequences, about 31% of them detected once, and around 0.25% sits in the top ten. Sequencing input: cord blood. The receptors here all came from a newborn girl in good health. Each CDR3 is given with its conserved first and last residue. D genes are given only for firm matches. Not every row has a clone size; where given, it reads once, few, many or a size class.

TRBJ2-5 TRBD1 13 TRBV6-1 . CASTGQGDGEQYF TGTGCCAGCACTGGGCAGGGGGATGGTGAGCAGTACTTC
TRBJ1-2 . 14 TRBV9 . CASSVRWVNYGYTF TGTGCCAGCAGCGTTAGGTGGGTTAACTATGGCTACACCTTC
TRBJ2-4 . 15 TRBV27 . CASSLRRVHDNEQYF TGTGCCAGCAGTTTACGTCGGGTACATGACAATGAGCAGTACTTC
TRBJ2-2 . 14 TRBV9 . CASSGGLDTGELFF TGTGCCAGCAGCGGCGGGTTAGACACCGGGGAGCTGTTTTTT
TRBJ1-6 . 14 TRBV20-1 . CSARTGQSNSPLHF TGCAGTGCTAGAACGGGGCAGAGTAATTCACCCCTCCACTTT
TRBJ2-1 . 14 TRBV24-1 . CATSEPRQDNGKFF TGTGCCACCAGTGAACCCCGACAGGACAATGGAAAGTTCTTC
TRBJ2-5 TRBD2 13 TRBV2 . CASSGGALETQYF TGTGCCAGCAGCGGGGGGGCCCTAGAGACCCAGTACTTC
TRBJ2-7 . 16 TRBV9 . CASSVTLGANYNEQYF TGTGCCAGCAGCGTGACCTTGGGGGCGAACTACAATGAGCAGTACTTC
TRBJ2-3 TRBD2 16 TRBV7-9 . CASSHPREGRLYTQYF TGTGCCAGCAGCCATCCCCGGGAGGGCCGTTTGTATACGCAGTATTTT
TRBJ1-1 . 15 TRBV7-9 . CASSLEATVNPEAFF TGTGCCAGCAGCTTAGAAGCCACTGTGAATCCTGAAGCTTTCTTT
TRBJ1-2 . 14 TRBV14 once CASSQDFGVGGYTF TGTGCCAGCAGCCAAGATTTCGGGGTTGGCGGCTACACCTTC
TRBJ2-4 TRBD2 15 TRBV27 . CASSSQREAKNIQYF TGTGCCAGCAGTTCCCAGCGGGAGGCCAAAAACATTCAGTACTTC
TRBJ2-1 . 15 TRBV5-6 . CASSLERRTYNEQFF TGTGCCAGCAGCTTGGAAAGGCGGACCTACAATGAGCAGTTCTTC
TRBJ2-4 TRBD2 16 TRBV7-2 . CASSILAGGGKNIQYF TGTGCCAGCAGCATACTAGCGGGGGGAGGCAAAAACATTCAGTACTTC
TRBJ2-5 . 14 TRBV28 . CASSLWGNKETQYF TGTGCCAGCAGTTTATGGGGAAACAAAGAGACCCAGTACTTC
TRBJ2-3 . 16 TRBV2 few CAISPKGRGRTDTQYF TGTGCCATTTCTCCCAAGGGGCGGGGGCGCACAGATACGCAGTATTTT
TRBJ2-3 . 14 TRBV7-2 . CASRARRGTDTQYF TGTGCCAGCAGGGCCAGGAGAGGCACAGATACGCAGTATTTT
TRBJ2-3 . 13 TRBV10-3 . CAISESNGDTQYF TGTGCCATCAGTGAGTCAAACGGGGATACGCAGTATTTT
TRBJ2-5 . 13 TRBV4-1 . CASSQASRVEQYF TGCGCCAGCAGCCAAGCTTCGAGGGTTGAGCAGTACTTC
TRBJ2-1 TRBD1 15 TRBV11-2 few CASSIRQGSYNEQFF TGTGCCAGCAGCATTCGACAGGGGAGCTACAATGAGCAGTTCTTC
TRBJ2-4 . 14 TRBV20-1 few CSAANRFTKNIQYF TGCAGTGCTGCTAACAGATTCACCAAAAACATTCAGTACTTC
TRBJ2-4 TRBD2 13 TRBV2 . CASSVAGGNIQYF TGTGCCAGCAGCGTAGCGGGGGGAAACATTCAGTACTTC
TRBJ2-3 . 15 TRBV20-1 . CSASVARLRTDTQYF TGCAGTGCTAGCGTAGCAAGGCTTCGCACAGATACGCAGTATTTT
TRBJ2-5 . 14 TRBV10-3 . CAISEFSSWETQYF TGTGCCATCAGTGAGTTCTCTAGCTGGGAGACCCAGTACTTC
TRBJ2-7 . 17 TRBV27 . CASSLRPRGTSPYEQYF TGTGCCAGCAGTTTACGGCCTCGCGGGACGAGTCCCTACGAGCAGTACTTC
TRBJ2-7 . 13 TRBV6-2/TRBV6-3 . CASSTGPLYEQYF TGTGCCAGCAGTACCGGACCTCTGTACGAGCAGTACTTC
TRBJ2-7 TRBD1 15 TRBV12-3/TRBV12-4 . CASSLLQGAYNEQYF TGTGCCAGCAGTTTGCTGCAGGGGGCCTACAATGAGCAGTACTTC
TRBJ2-7 . 14 TRBV28 few CASKETSILYEQYF TGTGCCAGCAAAGAAACTAGCATACTTTACGAGCAGTACTTC
TRBJ1-5 . 14 TRBV19 few CASSNQGANQPQHF TGTGCCAGTAGTAACCAGGGTGCAAATCAGCCCCAGCATTTT
TRBJ2-7 . 14 TRBV27 . CASGTGTASYEQYF TGTGCCAGCGGAACCGGGACGGCATCCTACGAGCAGTACTTC
TRBJ2-2 . 15 TRBV5-1 many CASSLEGANTGELFF TGCGCCAGCAGCTTGGAGGGGGCGAACACCGGGGAGCTGTTTTTT
TRBJ2-7 . 14 TRBV28 . CASSRDVGWYEQYF TGTGCCAGCAGCCGGGACGTAGGGTGGTACGAGCAGTACTTC
TRBJ2-1 TRBD2 15 TRBV4-1 few CASSHPGLAGEEQFF TGCGCCAGCAGCCATCCGGGACTAGCGGGCGAGGAGCAGTTCTTC
TRBJ2-5 TRBD2 16 TRBV24-1 . CATSDEPRTSLETQYF TGTGCCACCAGTGACGAGCCAAGGACTAGCCTAGAGACCCAGTACTTC
TRBJ1-2 . 14 TRBV18 . CASSRDVGNYGCTF TGTGCCAGCTCACGGGACGTCGGTAACTATGGCTGCACCTTC
TRBJ2-7 . 15 TRBV10-3 many CAISESIFAHREQYF TGTGCCATCAGTGAGTCGATCTTCGCACACAGGGAGCAGTACTTC
TRBJ2-3 . 15 TRBV12-3/TRBV12-4 few CASSPGPGESDTQYF TGTGCCAGCAGCCCGGGGCCTGGGGAGTCAGATACGCAGTATTTT
TRBJ2-7 . 12 TRBV7-2 many CASSFRRGEQYF TGTGCCAGCAGCTTCAGGAGAGGGGAGCAGTACTTC
TRBJ2-3 . 13 TRBV7-2 many CASSLRRGDTQYF TGTGCCAGCAGCTTAAGGCGAGGTGATACGCAGTATTTT
TRBJ1-2 TRBD1 14 TRBV2 . CASSEALQAGGHTF TGTGCCAGCAGTGAAGCGCTTCAGGCAGGGGGCCACACCTTC
TRBJ1-6 . 18 TRBV27 few CASSLRGRVSSYNSPLHF TGTGCCAGCAGTTTAAGGGGACGCGTGAGCTCCTATAATTCACCCCTCCACTTT
TRBJ2-7 TRBD1 13 TRBV28 many CASSFRTGHEQYF TGTGCCAGCAGTTTCCGGACAGGCCACGAGCAGTACTTC
TRBJ1-6 . 15 TRBV20-1 many CSARDFRENNSPLHF TGCAGTGCTAGAGACTTTAGAGAGAATAATTCACCCCTCCACTTT
TRBJ2-3 . 15 TRBV2 few CAGTQTTVAADTQYF TGTGCCGGCACCCAAACGACAGTAGCCGCAGATACGCAGTATTTT
TRBJ1-6 TRBD1 13 TRBV6-6 . CASNTQGNSPLHF TGTGCCAGCAACACACAGGGGAATTCACCCCTCCACTTT